This T cell receptor (beta chain) was recorded in a study of blood T cell repertoires in COVID-19. Study-level information: The cDNA or gDNA used as material had been derived from T cells, B-cell-depleted T cells, or PBMCs.

Everyone who took part was 18 to 89 years old, and they came from about two dozen US areas. Cohorts were assigned according to the clinical history that participants reported. In the authors' methods: Counts of nucleated cells, estimated from reference gene primer amplification, were obtained. Here immunoSEQ multiplex PCR was the method, and the copy in TCRdb shows in-frame clones only, minus some. V, J and clone size were drawn from that table, and D and trimming were deduced from the DNA. This table holds some 97,000 clones, 86% found once. Germline V CDR1 and CDR2: SGDLS, YYNGEE. CDR3 length equals 15 residues. V shed 4 bases, J shed 4 bases, and the junction held 5 bases outside the gene matches.

The sequence was obtained from a woman aged 45-65 years who had recovered from COVID-19. The gene calls are TRBV9 and TRBJ2-3, with 11 bases matching TRBD2. The sample consisted of PBMCs or T cells enriched from blood (not recorded which). CDR3 nucleotides: TGTGCCAGCAGCTCCCCTAGCGGGGGGCCAGATACGCAGTATTTT. As protein: CASSSPSGGPDTQYF. The complete variable domain, with remaining parts taken from reference TRBV9 and TRBJ2-3, reads DSGVTQTPKHLITATGQRVTLRCSPRSGDLSVYWYQQSLDQGLQFLIQYYNGEERAKGNILERFSAQQFPDLHSELNLSSLELGDSALYFCASSSPSGGPDTQYFGPGTRLTVL.